The next 15 T cell receptor beta chains were all read from a single sample in a study of T cells in Graves' hyperthyroidism and ophthalmopathy. The TCR beta CDR3 regions underwent amplification using RNA transcripts as the source. A set of HTBI primers served as the primers for a first-round RT-PCR of the TCR CDR3. A single record per CDR3 protein comes from TCRdb applying MiXCR to the multiplex PCR reads. The profile shows under 450,000 distinct CDR3 sequences, less than 20% of them singletons. The sequencing sample was made of blood. Every receptor here comes from a woman aged 18 to 35 with Graves' hyperthyroidism.

This clonotype was seen a handful of times. The V gene is TRBV25-1, the J gene TRBJ2-3; D not certain. Looked up from germline, CDR1 is MGHDK and CDR2 is SYGVNS. V lost 5 bases to trimming and J lost 0 bases, with 15 bases between them. The CDR3 is 16 residues long. For the CDR3, the DNA is TGTGCCAGCAGTAACCAATGGGGAATGAGCACAGATACGCAGTATTTT. As protein: CASSNQWGMSTDTQYF.

This clonotype has just a few counts. V and J are TRBV12-3 or TRBV12-4 and TRBJ2-5; D unresolved. This CDR3 has 12 residues. Trimming removed 7 bases from V and 5 bases from J, with 11 bases in between. The DNA of the CDR3 is TGTGCCAGCAATACCTCGCCGGAGACCCAGTACTTC. Its protein product is CASNTSPETQYF.

This clonotype has a count of ten or more. V is TRBV15 and J is TRBJ1-4, with D perhaps TRBD1 (5 bases). Germline V gives CDR1 LNHNV, CDR2 YYDKDF (reference sequence). V lost 6 bases, J lost 7 bases, and 15 bases lay in between. The CDR3 has 14 residues. Written as DNA, the CDR3 is TGTGCCACCAGTCTCGCGGGGGGAGGTGAAAAACTGTTTTTT. Translated, it gives CATSLAGGGEKLFF.

This clonotype was counted ten times or more. V is TRBV27 and J is TRBJ2-1, with 13 bases that match TRBD2. Germline CDR1 and CDR2: MNHEY and SMNVEV (reference sequence). The CDR3 totals 17 residues. The V segment lost 4 bases and the J segment 0 bases; nucleotides outside the gene matches: 3. The CDR3 DNA follows: TGTGCCAGCAGTTCCGGACTAGCGGGAGTCTCCTACAATGAGCAGTTCTTC. Translation gives CASSSGLAGVSYNEQFF.

In this sample, this clonotype turned up a few times. The chain couples TRBV9 to TRBJ2-7; a weak D match, TRBD2 (6 bases). The germline gives CDR1 SGDLS, CDR2 YYNGEE. This CDR3 has 13 residues. V dropped 3 bases and J dropped 6 bases, with 13 bases sitting between them. The CDR3 is CASSAREFGEQYF. CDR3 nucleotides: TGTGCCAGCAGCGCACGGGAGTTCGGCGAGCAGTACTTC. Full variable domain (outside the CDR3, taken from reference TRBV9 and TRBJ2-7): DSGVTQTPKHLITATGQRVTLRCSPRSGDLSVYWYQQSLDQGLQFLIQYYNGEERAKGNILERFSAQQFPDLHSELNLSSLELGDSALYFCASSAREFGEQYFGPGTRLTVT.

This chain joins TRBV4-3 and TRBJ1-1, with 10 bases fitting TRBD1. Germline lookup yields CDR1 LGHNA and CDR2 YSLEER. The CDR3 sequence is 14 residues long. Trimming removed 4 bases from V and 5 bases from J; junction bases left unmatched: 4. In DNA form, the CDR3 reads TGCGCCAGCAGCCGGGGACAGGGGCAGACTGAAGCTTTCTTT. The encoded protein is CASSRGQGQTEAFF.

Turning to this clonotype: A clone one base away is much larger, so this may be a read error. The chain is built from TRBV27 and TRBJ2-2; TRBD2 aligns across 7 bases. This CDR3 is built from 12 residues. V trimming: 8 bases; J trimming: 6 bases; junction bases outside the gene matches: 3. In germline, CDR1 is MNHEY, CDR2 SMNVEV (reference sequence). CDR3 amino acids: CASGGGAGELFF. CDR3 nucleotide sequence: TGTGCCAGCGGGGGGGGGGCCGGGGAGCTGTTTTTT.

On this clonotype itself: A single base separates this from a much larger clone, so it may be a read error. The chain joins TRBV3-1 to TRBJ1-1; D ambiguous. There are 12 residues in the CDR3. V lost 4 bases and J 6 bases, leaving 9 bases between the germline ends. The germline CDR1 and CDR2 sequences are LGHDT and YNNKEL (reference sequence). For the CDR3, the DNA is TGTGCCAGCAGCCTGTCCGGCGCTGAAGCTTTCTTT. This codes for CASSLSGAEAFF.

This sequence joins TRBV4-2 and TRBJ2-4; D remains unclear. Per the germline V gene, CDR1 is LGHNA and CDR2 is YNFKEQ. V shed 4 bases and J shed 8 bases, with 12 bases lying between them. The CDR3 covers 13 residues. The CDR3 nucleotides are TGTGCCAGCAGCCTTAGGACGGGTGACATTCAGTACTTC. Protein sequence: CASSLRTGDIQYF.

This clonotype was seen at least ten times. This rearrangement joins TRBV7-2 to TRBJ2-5; 7 bases fit TRBD2. CDR3 length equals 14 residues. CDR1 is SGHTA and CDR2 is FQGNSA in the germline V gene. Germline trimming cut 5 bases from V and 2 bases from J; bases unmatched to any gene: 5. The CDR3 spells CASSRGLEQETQYF. As DNA, the CDR3 is TGTGCCAGCAGCCGAGGACTAGAACAAGAGACCCAGTACTTC.

This clonotype was observed at least ten times. The chain couples TRBV5-1 to TRBJ2-1; 9 positions match TRBD2. Germline lookup yields CDR1 SGHRS and CDR2 YFSETQ. J lost 9 bases, V lost 6 bases, and 16 bases had no gene match. This CDR3 region has 16 residues. CDR3 region: CASTLKGSGRPLEQFF. CDR3 bases: TGCGCCAGCACCCTAAAGGGGAGCGGGAGGCCACTTGAGCAGTTCTTC.

The chain recombines TRBV5-1 with TRBJ2-7; D might be TRBD1 (6 bases). Deletions cut 1 base from V and 3 bases from J, with 14 bases between. Germline CDR1 SGHRS, CDR2 YFSETQ. This CDR3 spans 15 amino acids. CDR3: CASSLPGTTSYEQYF. The CDR3 DNA sequence: TGCGCCAGCAGCTTGCCGGGGACAACGAGCTACGAGCAGTACTTC.

This clonotype was seen repeatedly, ten times or more. This sequence joins TRBV28 and TRBJ2-7; perhaps TRBD1 as D (7 bases). The CDR3 spans 15 residues. Germline V lookup: CDR1 MDHEN, CDR2 SYDVKM. V was cut by 2 bases and J by 2 bases, with 13 bases left in between. CDR3 protein: CASSLIQGGTYEQYF. The CDR3 coding sequence is TGTGCCAGCAGTTTAATTCAGGGGGGAACCTACGAGCAGTACTTC.

The chain joins TRBV7-2 to TRBJ1-4; D is ambiguous. The V end lost 5 bases, the J end lost 3 bases, and 13 bases lay between the germline ends. The germline CDR1 and CDR2 sequences are SGHTA and FQGNSA. The CDR3 has 15 amino acids. The CDR3 loop is CASSALAGANEKLFF. In DNA form, the CDR3 reads TGTGCCAGCAGCGCCCTGGCTGGGGCTAATGAAAAACTGTTTTTT.

This clonotype was detected ten times or more. The rearrangement links TRBV5-1 to TRBJ2-7; D is unclear. This CDR3 is 12 amino acids long. Germline V CDR1 and CDR2: SGHRS, YFSETQ. The V gene lost 2 bases and the J gene lost 5 bases, with 8 bases spanning the gap. CDR3 protein: CASSLTSHEQYF. CDR3 in DNA: TGCGCCAGCAGCTTAACCAGCCACGAGCAGTACTTC. The complete variable domain, with remaining parts taken from reference TRBV5-1 and TRBJ2-7, reads KAGVTQTPRYLIKTRGQQVTLSCSPISGHRSVSWYQQTPGQGLQFLFEYFSETQRNKGNFPGRFSGRQFSNSRSEMNVSTLELGDSALYLCASSLTSHEQYFGPGTRLTVT.